The clone carrying this TCR beta chain was recorded many times. Germline lookup yields CDR1 SEHNR and CDR2 FQNEAQ (reference sequence). The CDR3 is made up of 15 amino acids. V was pared by 4 bases and J by 0 bases, with 11 bases between. The source of the sample is a study of T-cell reconstitution after alpha-beta-depleted transplantation in children. TCRbeta library construction was performed incorporating unique molecular identifiers. One entry per CDR3 protein, called by TCRdb with MiXCR from the PCR reads. The table lists over 200,000 distinct CDR3 sequences, 8% to 10% of them singletons. The sequenced sample was PBMCs from the stem cell graft donor, obtained from the stem cell graft. This chain connects TRBV7-9 to TRBJ2-3; D is ambiguous. This TCR derives from a human donor who donated a stem cell graft to a child with acute lymphoblastic leukemia. The CDR3 nucleotides are TGTGCCAGCAGCTCTCCTGACTTGAGCACAGATACGCAGTATTTT. This gives the protein CASSSPDLSTDTQYF.